Here is one TCR beta chain with its context. Its target is not known. Unsorted libraries were prepared from 2 million PBMCs that had been stored at -80 C. Trimming took off 4 bases at V and 1 base at J, with 8 bases between the two ends. Germline V gene sequence: CDR1 SGHRS, CDR2 YFSETQ. This CDR3 has 13 residues. The data stem from a study of neurological immune-mediated disorders. Study-level findings and limits: No CDR3 amino acid sequences recurred among expanded clones across subjects, suggesting private repertoires in all groups. For the multiple sclerosis repertoire cluster, no association with any clinical or MRI feature was found.

The cDNA was generated through 5'RACE incorporating 10-nucleotide random UMIs. Using its own MiXCR run on the 5' RACE reads, TCRdb lists one record per CDR3 protein. The sample records about 71,000 distinct CDR3 sequences, 3.5% to 5% being singletons. The TCR sequence derives from a man younger than 40 with multiple sclerosis. Material: PBMCs. The chain recombines TRBV5-1 with TRBJ1-1; D not certain. As DNA, the CDR3 is TGCGCCAGCAGCACGGGAGGGAACACTGAAGCTTTCTTT. This translates into CASSTGGNTEAFF.